This TCR beta chain originates from a study of blood T cell repertoires in COVID-19. The table came from immunoSEQ multiplex PCR; TCRdb's copy has only in-frame clones and leaves some out. The sample comprises fewer than 400,000 clones, around 85% of which are singletons, and around 2.2% rests with the top ten. Allocation to cohorts depended on clinical history reported by the participants. There are 15 residues in the CDR3. From germline, CDR1 is LNHNV and CDR2 YYDKDF (reference sequence). With 0 bases removed from V and 8 bases from J, the gap between germline ends came to 13 bases. The source is a man aged 25-45 years who had recovered from COVID-19. The chain recombines TRBV15 with TRBJ1-4; D is perhaps TRBD1 (5 bases). Sequenced sample: PBMCs or T cells enriched from blood (not recorded which). The CDR3 sequence: CATSRDGSGGEKLFF. The CDR3 DNA follows: TGTGCCACCAGCAGAGATGGTAGCGGGGGAGAAAAACTGTTTTTT.